The 15 T cell receptor beta chains below come from one sample, sequenced in a study of persistence of HIV-infected CD4 T cells. Antigen specificity for these receptors is unknown. The libraries were made with immunoSEQ version 4 in survey mode. Sequencing used immunoSEQ multiplex PCR; TCRdb keeps in-frame clones, though not all of them. The sample yields 43,000 or so clones, roughly 90% seen once. Anti-CD3/anti-CD28 beads served as a nonspecific positive control stimulus. Sorting of responding CD4+ T cells relied on upregulated CD40 ligand together with CD69. Sample: CD4+ T cells sorted from PBMCs after approximately 19-hour stimulation, taken from a patient who received antiretroviral therapy. The source of these receptors is an adult man with HIV who was CMV-seropositive.

This clone showed up just a few times. V usage is TRBV4-2 and J usage is TRBJ2-7; TRBD1 matches at 12 bases. Germline V lookup: CDR1 LGHNA, CDR2 YNFKEQ. The CDR3 covers 15 residues. J was trimmed by 5 bases and V by 4 bases; bases with no gene match: 6. The chain's CDR3 is CASSPGQGAVDEQYF. The CDR3, as DNA: TGTGCCAGCAGCCCGGGACAGGGGGCTGTTGACGAGCAGTACTTC.

The rearrangement joins TRBV7-6 to TRBJ1-6; D uncertain. The CDR3 totals 15 residues. The germline V gene encodes CDR1 SGHVS and CDR2 FNYEAQ. V gave up 7 bases and J gave up 5 bases, with 15 bases separating them. The CDR3 bases are TGTGCCAGCAAACTTAAGGACCTTAATAATTCACCCCTCCACTTT. Its protein product is CASKLKDLNNSPLHF. The full variable domain, completed using reference TRBV7-6 and TRBJ1-6, is GAGVSQSPRYKVTKRGQDVALRCDPISGHVSLYWYRQALGQGPEFLTYFNYEAQQDKSGLPNDRFSAERPEGSISTLTIQRTEQRDSAMYRCASKLKDLNNSPLHFGNGTRLTVT.

V and J are TRBV6-5 and TRBJ2-7, with a weak D call TRBD1 (6 bases). The V gene lost 6 bases and the J gene lost 3 bases, with 12 bases spanning the gap. This CDR3 has 13 residues. CDR1 and CDR2 from the germline V gene are MNHEY and SVGAGI. CDR3 residues: CASRSGQGYEQYF. The CDR3 DNA reads as TGTGCCAGCAGGTCGGGACAAGGCTACGAGCAGTACTTC.

The chain has TRBV6-6 and TRBJ1-1, with TRBD1 identical over 7 bases. The CDR3 covers 14 residues. Germline V gives CDR1 MNHNY, CDR2 SVGAGI (reference sequence). The V segment lost 8 bases and the J segment 1 base; nucleotides outside the gene matches: 7. This chain's CDR3 is CASGRDSRNTEAFF. The CDR3 DNA reads as TGTGCCAGCGGGCGGGACAGTCGGAACACTGAAGCTTTCTTT.

J is TRBJ2-7 and V is TRBV6-5; D gene unclear. From germline, CDR1 is MNHEY and CDR2 SVGAGI. This CDR3 region has 11 residues. The germline V and J ends were trimmed by 2 bases and 11 bases, with 10 bases remaining between them. The CDR3 region has the DNA TGTGCCAGCAGTTACGGGCGGCGTAAGTACTTC. Encoded protein: CASSYGRRKYF.

CDR3: CAISEVVGTGGNEQFF. The CDR3 region has the DNA TGTGCCATCAGTGAGGTAGTAGGGACAGGGGGCAATGAGCAGTTCTTC. The V call is TRBV10-3, the J call TRBJ2-1; 11 bases align to TRBD1. This CDR3 contains 16 residues. With V trimmed by 2 bases and J by 6 bases, 6 bases remained unmatched. Germline-derived CDR1 and CDR2 are ENHRY and SYGVKD.

The rearrangement links TRBV7-2 to TRBJ2-1, with 10 bases fitting TRBD2. The CDR3 covers 15 residues. Germline assignment: CDR1 SGHTA and CDR2 FQGNSA. J lost 7 bases, V lost 5 bases, and 8 bases had no gene match. The CDR3 DNA reads as TGTGCCAGCAGCCTCTTCTCGACTAGCGGGAATGAGCAGTTCTTC. This codes for CASSLFSTSGNEQFF.

The genes are TRBV19 and TRBJ1-3, with TRBD1 matching 8 bases. J gave up 0 bases and V 5 bases, and 3 bases lay outside the gene matches. CDR1 is LNHDA, CDR2 SQIVND, per germline (reference sequence). This CDR3 contains 15 residues. For the CDR3, the DNA is TGTGCCAGTAGTCCCAGGGGGCTCTCTGGAAACACCATATATTTT. The encoded protein is CASSPRGLSGNTIYF. Together with reference TRBV19 and TRBJ1-3, the CDR3 gives the full variable domain: DGGITQSPKYLFRKEGQNVTLSCEQNLNHDAMYWYRQDPGQGLRLIYYSQIVNDFQKGDIAEGYSVSREKKESFPLTVTSAQKNPTAFYLCASSPRGLSGNTIYFGEGSWLTVV.

About this clone: The conserved final phenylalanine or tryptophan is absent from the CDR3, which likely points to a read error. The gene calls are TRBV28 and TRBJ1-2; D is perhaps TRBD1 (5 bases). Trimming pared 4 bases from V and 6 bases from J, leaving 12 bases between. CDR1 is MDHEN, CDR2 SYDVKM, per germline. The CDR3 consists of 13 residues. The CDR3 nucleotides read TGTGCCAGCAGTTCCAGCAGGGTCAATGGCTACACCTCC. It specifies CASSSSRVNGYTS.

V and J are TRBV27 and TRBJ2-3; a possible D gene is TRBD1 (5 bases). Looked up from germline, CDR1 is MNHEY and CDR2 is SMNVEV (reference sequence). The CDR3 totals 14 residues. Trimming removed 2 bases at V and 3 bases at J, with 9 bases between. The CDR3 reads CASSLQGRTDTQYF. Here the CDR3 DNA reads TGTGCCAGCAGTTTACAGGGAAGAACAGATACGCAGTATTTT.

This chain links TRBV28 with TRBJ2-2; 9 bases line up with TRBD2. This CDR3 has 14 amino acids. The J segment lost 6 bases and the V segment lost 8 bases, leaving 7 bases of the junction unmatched. CDR1 is MDHEN and CDR2 is SYDVKM in the germline V gene. CDR3 residues: CASSSGTSPGELFF. The CDR3, as DNA: TGTGCCAGCTCTTCCGGGACTAGCCCCGGGGAGCTGTTTTTT.

The chain recombines TRBV4-2 with TRBJ1-2; 10 bases match TRBD1. The germline V gene has CDR1 LGHNA and CDR2 YNFKEQ. This CDR3 has 13 residues. V gave up 4 bases and J gave up 6 bases; unmatched junction bases: 2. The CDR3 sequence: CASSPGQGNGYTF. CDR3 bases: TGTGCCAGCAGCCCGGGACAGGGGAATGGCTACACCTTC.

The chain carries TRBV7-3 and TRBJ2-1; 12 bases line up with TRBD2. V was clipped by 2 bases and J by 4 bases; unmatched bases: 9. This CDR3 is built from 18 residues. The germline V gene has CDR1 SGHTA and CDR2 FQGTGA. CDR3 in DNA: TGTGCCAGCAGCTTATATCCCCCTACTAGCGGGGGGTACAATGAGCAGTTCTTC. Its translation: CASSLYPPTSGGYNEQFF.

CDR3 region: CASSLSGAGLSQPQHF. The CDR3 nucleotides read TGTGCCAGCAGCTTATCGGGGGCAGGGCTAAGTCAGCCCCAGCATTTT. The chain carries TRBV7-2 and TRBJ1-5; the D gene is possibly TRBD1 (6 bases). Germline-derived CDR1 and CDR2 are SGHTA and FQGNSA. The V and J ends lost 2 bases and 6 bases respectively, with 17 bases between them. The CDR3 is made up of 16 amino acids.

The rearrangement links TRBV29-1 to TRBJ1-4; D not resolved. Trimming stripped 5 bases from V and 8 bases from J, with 15 bases between. The V gene's germline CDR1 is SQVTM and CDR2 ANQGSEA. The CDR3 is made up of 13 amino acids. The CDR3 sequence: CSVLYGTAEKLFF. CDR3 coding DNA: TGCAGCGTTTTATACGGCACAGCAGAAAAACTGTTTTTT.